Following are 25 T cell receptor beta chains from one sample sequenced in a study of CD8 T cells in ankylosing spondylitis (dated by TCRdb to the late 2010s). The library was obtained by 5' RACE. The instrument was an Illumina HiSeq 2500. TCRdb passed the public sequencing reads through fastp at Q25 and MiXCR, retaining productive beta sequences. Entries that share a CDR3 protein sequence are merged under the most common genes and DNA. This sample gives more than 60,000 distinct CDR3 sequences in total; under 5.5% of them show up just once. The ten largest clones represent about 2.2% of the sample. Input material: blood, either unsorted or a sorted T cell fraction (not recorded which). The receptor source for this set is a male donor with ankylosing spondylitis or in good health (not recorded which).

This clonotype was counted ten times or more. The chain couples TRBV20-1 to TRBJ1-5; 7 nucleotides agree with TRBD1. V trimming: 4 bases; J trimming: 1 base; junction bases outside the gene matches: 7. The CDR3 sequence is 15 residues long. Germline V gene sequence: CDR1 DFQATT, CDR2 SNEGSKA (reference sequence). CDR3 DNA sequence: TGCAGTGCTACCAGTCCAGGGGGGAGCAATCAGCCCCAGCATTTT. Protein: CSATSPGGSNQPQHF.

This clonotype was observed many times. J is TRBJ1-3 and V is TRBV5-1, with D possibly being TRBD1 (6 bases). Germline CDR1 is SGHRS and CDR2 is YFSETQ. With 4 bases removed from V and 0 bases from J, the gap between germline ends came to 14 bases. The CDR3 sequence is 16 residues long. CDR3 DNA sequence: TGCGCCAGCAGCACCACAGGGCCAAGCTCTGGAAACACCATATATTTT. This encodes CASSTTGPSSGNTIYF.

This clonotype was found many times. The V call is TRBV29-1, the J call TRBJ1-1, with D perhaps matching TRBD1 (6 bases). This CDR3 contains 15 residues. The germline V gene encodes CDR1 SQVTM and CDR2 ANQGSEA. Deletions cut 5 bases from V and 2 bases from J, with 18 bases between. The CDR3 DNA sequence: TGCAGCGTTCCTCGGGGGGGGGCTAAAAACACTGAAGCTTTCTTT. This translates into CSVPRGGAKNTEAFF.

This clonotype was seen repeatedly, ten times or more. The CDR3 DNA is TGTGCCAGCAGTTTAGGGCCGAGGGGCGCTGGGGCCAACGTCCTGACTTTC. It is translated as CASSLGPRGAGANVLTF. J is TRBJ2-6 and V is TRBV12-3 or TRBV12-4; D might be TRBD1 or TRBD2, each matching 5 bases. V dropped 1 base and J dropped 2 bases, with 12 bases sitting between them. CDR3 size: 17 residues.

This clonotype was observed at least ten times. The V gene is TRBV5-3, the J gene TRBJ1-3; no definite D call. TRBV5-3 is annotated as an ORF whose role is uncertain. Between the trimmed V and J ends, which lost 0 bases and 0 bases, there was a span of 4 bases. This CDR3 has 14 amino acids. CDR3 in amino acids: CARSLGISGNTIYF. The CDR3 DNA follows: TGTGCCAGAAGCTTGGGGATCTCTGGAAACACCATATATTTT.

This clonotype came up many times. The CDR3 spells CASSSAVGGTGIQPQHF. In DNA, the CDR3 is TGTGCCAGCAGCTCCGCGGTGGGCGGGACAGGGATACAGCCCCAGCATTTT. The J gene is TRBJ1-5, the V gene TRBV7-2; 9 positions agree with TRBD1. The CDR3 is 17 residues long. Trimming cost V 4 bases and J 7 bases; bases outside gene matches: 14. Per germline, CDR1 SGHTA and CDR2 FQGNSA.

This clonotype was counted ten times or more. This chain uses TRBV6-6 with TRBJ1-2, with D possibly being TRBD1 (6 bases). Trimming shortened V by 5 bases and J by 7 bases, and 14 bases separated the two germline ends. Germline CDR1 and CDR2: MNHNY and SVGAGI (reference sequence). This CDR3 region has 13 residues. The CDR3 spells CASSPPGGLGYTF. DNA for the CDR3: TGTGCCAGCAGTCCCCCCGGGGGGCTTGGCTACACCTTC.

Worth noting for this clonotype: A read error may be the cause here, since a much bigger clone is one base away. J is TRBJ1-2 and V is TRBV9; D not resolved. The CDR3 is made up of 14 amino acids. Germline loops: CDR1 SGDLS, CDR2 YYNGEE. CDR3 bases: TGTGCCAGCAGCCCCCAATTAGCCAACTGTGGCTACACCTTC. This sequence encodes CASSPQLANCGYTF.

This clonotype was counted ten times or more. The rearrangement joins TRBV29-1 to TRBJ1-2; D unclear. The V end was cut by 0 bases, the J end by 2 bases, with 16 bases between. In germline, CDR1 is SQVTM, CDR2 ANQGSEA. This CDR3 has 16 residues. CDR3 residues: CSVEDLVNWINYGYTF. Here the CDR3 DNA reads TGCAGCGTTGAAGATCTTGTAAATTGGATCAACTATGGCTACACCTTC.

The table lists this clonotype with many counts. This chain links TRBV10-3 with TRBJ1-2, with 8 bases identical to TRBD1. V gave up 5 bases and J gave up 5 bases; unmatched junction bases: 4. Per the germline V gene, CDR1 is ENHRY and CDR2 is SYGVKD. CDR3 length: 13 residues. The CDR3 nucleotides are TGTGCCATCAGTCCTGGACAGGGTTATGGCTACACCTTC. Amino acids: CAISPGQGYGYTF.

This clonotype was detected many times. The chain links TRBV18 to TRBJ1-4; the D is unclear. Germline CDR1 and CDR2: KGHSH and LQKENI. V lost 4 bases, J lost 0 bases, and 12 bases lay in between. This CDR3 region has 16 residues. The CDR3 reads CASSLMDRATNEKLFF. In DNA, the CDR3 is TGTGCCAGCTCACTGATGGACCGGGCAACTAATGAAAAACTGTTTTTT. The variable domain in full, completed from reference TRBV18 and TRBJ1-4, reads NAGVMQNPRHLVRRRGQEARLRCSPMKGHSHVYWYRQLPEEGLKFMVYLQKENIIDESGMPKERFSAEFPKEGPSILRIQQVVRGDSAAYFCASSLMDRATNEKLFFGSGTQLSVL.

The chain links TRBV5-1 to TRBJ1-2, with TRBD1 matching 8 bases. Unmatched junction bases numbered 5, after V lost 1 base and J lost 3 bases. This CDR3 contains 15 residues. CDR1 SGHRS and CDR2 YFSETQ come from the germline V gene. As DNA, the CDR3 is TGCGCCAGCAGCTTGCGAGTGACAGGGGACTATGGCTACACCTTC. This codes for CASSLRVTGDYGYTF.

This clonotype appeared many times. This rearrangement joins TRBV14 to TRBJ2-5; 9 bases agree with TRBD2. The germline CDR1 and CDR2 sequences are SGHDN and FVKESK. This CDR3 region has 13 residues. V shed 2 bases and J 6 bases; nucleotides not matched to a gene: 1. Written as DNA, the CDR3 is TGTGCCAGCAGCCAACTAGCGGGGAAGACCCAGTACTTC. It codes for CASSQLAGKTQYF.

This clonotype was observed once. A read error is possible here, since a much larger clone lies one base away. V is TRBV6-6 and J is TRBJ1-5; D is ambiguous. The CDR3 is 16 amino acids. Trimming pared 7 bases from V and 6 bases from J, leaving 22 bases between. CDR1 is MNHNY and CDR2 is SVGAGI in the germline V gene (reference sequence). CDR3 sequence reads: CASTPEEQKQIQPQHF. Written as DNA, the CDR3 is TGTGCCAGCACCCCTGAGGAACAGAAGCAGATTCAGCCCCAGCATTTT.

This clonotype came up many times. The chain has TRBV12-3 or TRBV12-4 and TRBJ1-5; 7 bases map to TRBD1. The CDR3 runs 14 residues. Germline trimming cut 3 bases from V and 4 bases from J; bases unmatched to any gene: 3. The CDR3 region is CASSFDRANQPQHF. CDR3 in DNA: TGTGCCAGCAGTTTCGACAGGGCAAATCAGCCCCAGCATTTT.

There are a few counts of this clonotype. The V and J genes are TRBV7-2 and TRBJ2-7; TRBD1 matches 7 bases. The V segment lost 1 base and the J segment 2 bases; nucleotides outside the gene matches: 5. The CDR3 extends over 15 amino acids. Germline V CDR1 and CDR2: SGHTA, FQGNSA. CDR3 coding DNA: TGTGCCAGCAGCTTAGGTTTAACAGGGGCCTACGAGCAGTACTTC. This encodes CASSLGLTGAYEQYF.

This clonotype was seen ten or more times. The chain has TRBV28 and TRBJ1-1, with 7 bases matching TRBD1. J lost 7 bases, V lost 6 bases, and 11 bases had no gene match. The CDR3 has 14 amino acids. The germline V gene has CDR1 MDHEN and CDR2 SYDVKM. CDR3 bases: TGTGCCAGCAGCACCGGGACAGCAAGGAATGAAGCTTTCTTT. This sequence encodes CASSTGTARNEAFF.

This clonotype appeared once. This may be a read error: a much more frequent sequence differs by one nucleotide. The chain couples TRBV18 to TRBJ1-1; D remains ambiguous. In germline, CDR1 is KGHSH, CDR2 LQKENI. This CDR3 is built from 14 residues. CDR3 sequence: CTSSPSKGNTEAFF. CDR3 DNA: TGTACCAGCTCACCAAGCAAAGGGAACACTGAAGCTTTCTTT.

This clonotype came up many times. The chain has TRBV20-1 and TRBJ1-2; the D is unclear. Germline V lookup: CDR1 DFQATT, CDR2 SNEGSKA (reference sequence). V lost 3 bases and J 5 bases, leaving 16 bases between the germline ends. The CDR3 spans 14 residues. The CDR3 spells CSASSVDGKYGYTF. The CDR3, as DNA: TGCAGTGCTAGTTCCGTGGACGGGAAGTATGGCTACACCTTC.

The chain couples TRBV27 to TRBJ2-1, with D unresolved. V dropped 3 bases and J dropped 4 bases, with 7 bases sitting between them. CDR1 MNHEY and CDR2 SMNVEV come from the germline V gene (reference sequence). This CDR3 contains 13 residues. In nucleotides, the CDR3 is TGTGCCAGCAGTTTGGGCCGTTACAATGAGCAGTTCTTC. This translates into CASSLGRYNEQFF.

This clonotype was observed many times. This chain uses TRBV3-1 with TRBJ1-1; 10 bases are a match to TRBD1. CDR1 is LGHDT and CDR2 is YNNKEL in the germline V gene (reference sequence). This CDR3 region has 15 residues. Unmatched junction bases numbered 7, after V lost 3 bases and J lost 6 bases. In nucleotides, the CDR3 is TGTGCCAGCAGCCAGGCCGGGACAGGGGCCGCTGAAGCTTTCTTT. Its protein product is CASSQAGTGAAEAFF.

This clonotype was counted at least ten times. This sequence joins TRBV20-1 and TRBJ2-1, with D perhaps TRBD1 or TRBD2 (5 bases each). Germline V gene data show CDR1 as DFQATT and CDR2 as SNEGSKA (reference sequence). The ends were cut back, 0 bases at V and 5 bases at J, with 14 bases in the middle. The CDR3 has 15 amino acids. CDR3 in amino acids: CSARDRRDGDNEQFF. Here the CDR3 DNA reads TGCAGTGCTAGAGATCGAAGGGACGGGGACAATGAGCAGTTCTTC.

Ten or more counts support this clonotype. The V gene is TRBV3-1, the J gene TRBJ1-1; 8 nucleotides align to TRBD1. Germline V gene lookup returns CDR1 LGHDT and CDR2 YNNKEL (reference sequence). The junction had 10 bases not matched to a gene; V was cut back by 4 bases and J by 3 bases. This CDR3 has 16 residues. The CDR3 sequence is CASSPGWAGGDTEAFF. As DNA, the CDR3 is TGTGCCAGCAGCCCAGGGTGGGCAGGGGGCGACACTGAAGCTTTCTTT.

V gene TRBV13 combines with J gene TRBJ2-1; TRBD2 aligns across 8 bases. The length of the CDR3 is 19 residues. Trimming at V came to 4 bases and at J to 10 bases, leaving 24 bases not matched to a gene. Germline loops: CDR1 PRHDT, CDR2 FYEKMQ (reference sequence). CDR3 DNA sequence: TGTGCCAGCAGCTCCCGTACTAGCGGAGCACCAGGAAGGACTGGGGAGCAGTTCTTC. It specifies CASSSRTSGAPGRTGEQFF.

There are many counts of this clonotype. This rearrangement joins TRBV7-2 to TRBJ2-5; the D gene is possibly TRBD1 (6 bases). CDR1 SGHTA and CDR2 FQGNSA come from the germline V gene. The CDR3 covers 14 residues. The V end lost 1 base, the J end lost 3 bases, and 9 bases lay between the germline ends. The CDR3 sequence is CASSLVGAEETQYF. The CDR3 DNA reads TGTGCCAGCAGCTTAGTGGGGGCTGAAGAGACCCAGTACTTC. The full variable domain, completed using reference TRBV7-2 and TRBJ2-5, is GAGVSQSPSNKVTEKGKDVELRCDPISGHTALYWYRQSLGQGLEFLIYFQGNSAPDKSGLPSDRFSAERTGGSVSTLTIQRTQQEDSAVYLCASSLVGAEETQYFGPGTRLLVL.